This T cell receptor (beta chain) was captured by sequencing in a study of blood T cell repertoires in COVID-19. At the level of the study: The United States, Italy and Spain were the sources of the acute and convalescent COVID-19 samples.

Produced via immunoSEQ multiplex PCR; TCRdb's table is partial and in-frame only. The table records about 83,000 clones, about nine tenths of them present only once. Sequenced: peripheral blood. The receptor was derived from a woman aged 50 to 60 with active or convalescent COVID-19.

The CDR3 loop reads CASSRQVPHEQYF. CDR3 coding DNA: TGTGCCAGCTCCCGACAGGTTCCCCACGAGCAGTACTTC. The V and J genes are TRBV18 and TRBJ2-7, with D perhaps matching TRBD1 (6 bases). The CDR3 has 13 residues. Trimming took 6 bases from V and 5 from J, leaving 14 bases between them. Germline CDR1 KGHSH, CDR2 LQKENI.